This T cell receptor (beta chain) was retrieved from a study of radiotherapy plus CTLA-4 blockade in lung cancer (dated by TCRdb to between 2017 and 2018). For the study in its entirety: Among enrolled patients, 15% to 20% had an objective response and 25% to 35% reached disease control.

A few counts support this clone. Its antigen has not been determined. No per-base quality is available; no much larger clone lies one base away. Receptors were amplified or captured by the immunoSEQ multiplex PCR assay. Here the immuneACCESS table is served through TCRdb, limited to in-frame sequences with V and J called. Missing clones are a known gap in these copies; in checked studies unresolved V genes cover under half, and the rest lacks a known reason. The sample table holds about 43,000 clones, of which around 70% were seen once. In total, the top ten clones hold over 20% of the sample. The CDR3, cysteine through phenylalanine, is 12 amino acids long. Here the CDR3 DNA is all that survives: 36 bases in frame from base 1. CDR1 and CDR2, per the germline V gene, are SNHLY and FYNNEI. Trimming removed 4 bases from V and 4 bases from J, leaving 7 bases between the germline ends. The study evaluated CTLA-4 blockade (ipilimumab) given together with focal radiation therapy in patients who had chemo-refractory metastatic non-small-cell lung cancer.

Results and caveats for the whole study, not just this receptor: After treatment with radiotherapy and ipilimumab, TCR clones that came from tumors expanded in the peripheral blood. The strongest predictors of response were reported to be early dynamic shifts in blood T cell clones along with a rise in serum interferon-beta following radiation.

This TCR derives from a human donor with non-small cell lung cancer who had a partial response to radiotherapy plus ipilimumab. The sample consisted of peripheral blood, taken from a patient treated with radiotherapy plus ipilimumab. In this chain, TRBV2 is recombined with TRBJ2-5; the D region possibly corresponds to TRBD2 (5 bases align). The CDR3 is CASSAGVETQYF. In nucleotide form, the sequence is TGTGCCAGCAGTGCCGGGGTAGAGACCCAGTACTTC. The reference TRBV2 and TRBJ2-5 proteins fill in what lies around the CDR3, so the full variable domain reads EPEVTQTPSHQVTQMGQEVILRCVPISNHLYFYWYRQILGQKVEFLVSFYNNEISEKSEIFDDQFSVERPDGSNFTLKIRSTKLEDSAMYFCASSAGVETQYFGPGTRLLVL.